These T cell receptor beta chains were read from a single sample in a study of regulatory T cells in long-lasting Graves disease. TCRdb processed the multiplex PCR reads anew with MiXCR; each CDR3 protein has one entry. The sample contains roughly 300,000 distinct CDR3 sequences, about 20% of which appear only once. Sequenced material: peripheral blood mononuclear cells (PBMCs), taken when the disease was refractory, from a patient treated with antithyroid drugs. These receptor sequences come from a female donor with Graves disease. Each CDR3 is given with its conserved first and last residue. D genes are given only for firm matches. Some rows mark clone size as missing; the rest say once, few, many or name a class of expanded clone.

d_gene | abundance | j_gene | v_gene | CDR3nt | CDR3aa
NA | many | TRBJ2-7 | TRBV4-3 | TGCGCCAGCAGCCAAGGGCGCGGGGCTACCTACGAGCAGTACTTC | CASSQGRGATYEQYF
NA | NA | TRBJ2-6 | TRBV10-2 | TGCGCCAGCAGTGAGTCGACTCTGGGACCTGGGGCCAACGTCCTGACTTTC | CASSESTLGPGANVLTF
NA | NA | TRBJ2-7 | TRBV5-6 | TGTGCCAGCAGCTTGATCCGACCCCGGACAACCACCTACGAGCAGTACTTC | CASSLIRPRTTTYEQYF
TRBD1 | many | TRBJ1-4 | TRBV5-1 | TGCGCCAGCAGCCCGACGGGACAGCATAATGAAAAACTGTTTTTT | CASSPTGQHNEKLFF
TRBD1 | many | TRBJ1-4 | TRBV29-1 | TGCAGCGGCGGACAGGGGAGTGAAAAACTGTTTTTT | CSGGQGSEKLFF
TRBD1 | many | TRBJ2-6 | TRBV6-7 | TGTGCCAGCGTAGACCCGGGACAGGGGGCGGATGGGGCCAACGTCCTGACTTTC | CASVDPGQGADGANVLTF
NA | many | TRBJ2-7 | TRBV12-3/TRBV12-4 | TGTGCCAGCCGCCCTTCAGGTGTTGGGTACGAGCAGTACTTC | CASRPSGVGYEQYF
NA | few | TRBJ2-2 | TRBV30 | TGTGCCCGACGTTCGGGGGTGAACACCGGGGAGCTGTTTTTT | CARRSGVNTGELFF
TRBD1 | many | TRBJ1-2 | TRBV6-1 | TGTGCCAGCAGTCGCGACAGGGCCCGGGGCGGCTACACCTTC | CASSRDRARGGYTF
NA | few | TRBJ1-1 | TRBV9 | TGTGCCAGCAGCGAACATTCGGGATACACTGAAGCTTTCTTT | CASSEHSGYTEAFF
TRBD1 | NA | TRBJ1-5 | TRBV20-1 | TGCAGTGCTAGACCAGGGGGCGTCAATCAGCCCCAGCATTTT | CSARPGGVNQPQHF
NA | many | TRBJ2-4 | TRBV27 | TGTGCCAGCGCTACGTACGTACATGGCAAAAACATTCAGTACTTC | CASATYVHGKNIQYF
NA | many | TRBJ1-1 | TRBV29-1 | TGCAGCGTCCCGCGGCAGGGGAACACTGAAGCTTTCTTT | CSVPRQGNTEAFF
TRBD2 | many | TRBJ2-7 | TRBV6-5 | TGTGCCAGCAGTTACCGGACTAGCGGGGATGCCTACGAGCAGTACTTC | CASSYRTSGDAYEQYF
TRBD1 | few | TRBJ2-7 | TRBV20-1 | TGCAGTGCTAGAGAGGGGACAGGGAACGACGAGCAGTACTTC | CSAREGTGNDEQYF
TRBD1 | many | TRBJ1-2 | TRBV10-2 | TGCGCCAGCAGTGAAGGGACAGGGGGCGCATATGGCTACACCTTC | CASSEGTGGAYGYTF
NA | few | TRBJ2-1 | TRBV7-2 | TGTGCCAGCAGCGTGCCTAGCGTCGTATACAATGAGCAGTTCTTC | CASSVPSVVYNEQFF
NA | many | TRBJ1-1 | TRBV6-1 | TGTGCCAGCAGCCAAGGGACACCGAACACTGAAGCTTTCTTT | CASSQGTPNTEAFF
NA | many | TRBJ1-5 | TRBV27 | TGTGCCAGCAGCGTAAGGGAGGGCCGCAATCAGCCCCAGCATTTT | CASSVREGRNQPQHF
NA | NA | TRBJ1-6 | TRBV27 | TGTGCCAGCAGTTTCTCGGGGGGCTATAATTCACCCCTCCACTTT | CASSFSGGYNSPLHF
TRBD2 | NA | TRBJ2-3 | TRBV20-1 | TGCAGTGCTAGGTCGGGCGGGGGGGCCTCGGATACGCAGTATTTT | CSARSGGGASDTQYF
NA | many | TRBJ1-2 | TRBV29-1 | TGCAGCGTTGACGAGGAAAACTATGGCTACACCTTC | CSVDEENYGYTF
NA | many | TRBJ1-1 | TRBV6-1 | TGTGCCAGCAGTCCGGCCAGCGTTTTGAACACTGAAGCTTTCTTT | CASSPASVLNTEAFF
NA | few | TRBJ1-1 | TRBV27 | TGTGCCAGCAGTTTTTTGGCGGTGAACACTGAAGCTTTCTTT | CASSFLAVNTEAFF
NA | NA | TRBJ2-5 | TRBV9 | TGTGCCAGCAGTCGAACGAGCCACAGTTATAAAGAGACCCAGTACTTC | CASSRTSHSYKETQYF
NA | many | TRBJ1-1 | TRBV12-3/TRBV12-4 | TGTGCCAGCACCCCGTGGAGGGAAGGGGGGAGCACTGAAGCTTTCTTT | CASTPWREGGSTEAFF
TRBD1 | many | TRBJ1-1 | TRBV12-5 | TGTGCTAGTGGTTTGGCACAGGGGGCGGGGAACACTGAAGCTTTCTTT | CASGLAQGAGNTEAFF
TRBD2 | few | TRBJ2-7 | TRBV19 | TGTGCCAGTAGTATTGGGAGCGGGAGTTCCCCCTACGAGCAGTACTTC | CASSIGSGSSPYEQYF
NA | many | TRBJ2-7 | TRBV7-2 | TGTGCCAGCAGCTTAGCATTTGGGGTTGGACGCCTATGGGGTTCTCAAGTGGAGCAGTACTTC | CASSLAFGVGRLWGSQVEQYF
NA | NA | TRBJ2-3 | TRBV27 | TGTGCCAGCAGTTCCGGTCGTTTGAGAGCAGATACGCAGTATTTT | CASSSGRLRADTQYF
NA | many | TRBJ2-7 | TRBV10-3 | TGTGCCATCAGTGGTCAGGGAAGTAGGTCCTACGAGCAGTACTTC | CAISGQGSRSYEQYF